This passage covers 8 T cell receptor beta chains from one sample sequenced in a study of cytomegalovirus exposure and HLA in healthy donors. The study ran its PCR with 60 Vbeta and 13 Jbeta primers. TCRdb's copy holds only in-frame clones and misses some; the assay was immunoSEQ multiplex PCR. Found here are about 160,000 clones, 70% to 90% of them singletons; the top ten hold about 7.7%. Sequencing was carried out using PBMCs. The source is a woman aged 30 to 39 in good health and CMV-seropositive.

The chain links TRBV15 to TRBJ1-2; a possible D gene is TRBD1 (5 bases). V lost 0 bases and J 4 bases, leaving 9 bases between the germline ends. Germline V gives CDR1 LNHNV, CDR2 YYDKDF (reference sequence). This CDR3 contains 14 residues. The CDR3 nucleotides read TGTGCCACCAGCAGAGATACAGGCTCCTATGGCTACACCTTC. This encodes CATSRDTGSYGYTF.

The J gene is TRBJ1-2, the V gene TRBV6-6; D gene uncertain. The CDR3 totals 12 residues. The V gene lost 7 bases and the J gene lost 1 base, with 7 bases spanning the gap. Germline CDR1 and CDR2: MNHNY and SVGAGI (reference sequence). The CDR3 bases are TGTGCCAGCACCCACAGTAACTATGGCTACACCTTC. Translating it yields CASTHSNYGYTF.

The V and J genes are TRBV6-5 and TRBJ2-3, with 7 bases aligning to TRBD2. Trimming removed 6 bases from V and 4 bases from J; junction bases left unmatched: 10. CDR1 and CDR2 from the germline V gene are MNHEY and SVGAGI. CDR3 length: 15 amino acids. The CDR3 DNA is TGTGCCAGCAGGTCCCGGGACTACCCCCCAGATACGCAGTATTTT. Encoded protein: CASRSRDYPPDTQYF.

The V call is TRBV10-3, the J call TRBJ1-2; D is undetermined. Trimming removed 6 bases from V and 2 bases from J, with 7 bases in between. Germline CDR1 reads ENHRY; CDR2 reads SYGVKD. There are 12 residues in the CDR3. The CDR3 nucleotides read TGTGCCATCAGCTATGAGAACTATGGCTACACCTTC. Its protein is CAISYENYGYTF.

A note on this clone: Other nucleotide sequences in the sample specify the same CDR3. This chain uses TRBV7-3 with TRBJ1-1, with D possibly TRBD1 on 5 matching bases. CDR3 length: 14 amino acids. V was clipped by 5 bases and J by 3 bases, with 13 bases between them. Germline V gives CDR1 SGHTA, CDR2 FQGTGA. CDR3 sequence: CASSPQAGDTEAFF. The CDR3 DNA reads as TGTGCCAGCAGCCCTCAGGCGGGGGACACTGAAGCTTTCTTT.

The CDR3 reads CASSSPETAHQETQYF. The CDR3 nucleotides read TGTGCCAGCAGTTCCCCCGAAACAGCCCACCAAGAGACCCAGTACTTC. V gene TRBV6-6 combines with J gene TRBJ2-5; no firm D call. Germline assignment: CDR1 MNHNY and CDR2 SVGAGI (reference sequence). The CDR3 is 16 amino acids. V was clipped by 4 bases and J by 0 bases, with 15 bases between them.

This chain connects TRBV19 to TRBJ1-5, with 9 bases fitting TRBD1. This CDR3 has 17 amino acids. The V gene end was trimmed by 6 bases and the J gene end by 7 bases; junction bases not matched to a gene: 16. From germline, CDR1 is LNHDA and CDR2 SQIVND (reference sequence). This CDR3 is CASSSGTGHRVRQPQHF. CDR3 DNA sequence: TGTGCCAGTAGCTCCGGGACAGGGCATCGGGTGAGGCAGCCCCAGCATTTT.

The chain is built from TRBV6-6 and TRBJ1-5, with D possibly being TRBD1 (5 bases). V was shortened by 6 bases and J by 1 base, with 10 bases between the two germline ends. The CDR3 is 14 residues long. Per the germline V gene, CDR1 is MNHNY and CDR2 is SVGAGI (reference sequence). CDR3 bases: TGTGCCAGCAGAGTAGGGGCGAGCAATCAGCCCCAGCATTTT. Translation gives CASRVGASNQPQHF.